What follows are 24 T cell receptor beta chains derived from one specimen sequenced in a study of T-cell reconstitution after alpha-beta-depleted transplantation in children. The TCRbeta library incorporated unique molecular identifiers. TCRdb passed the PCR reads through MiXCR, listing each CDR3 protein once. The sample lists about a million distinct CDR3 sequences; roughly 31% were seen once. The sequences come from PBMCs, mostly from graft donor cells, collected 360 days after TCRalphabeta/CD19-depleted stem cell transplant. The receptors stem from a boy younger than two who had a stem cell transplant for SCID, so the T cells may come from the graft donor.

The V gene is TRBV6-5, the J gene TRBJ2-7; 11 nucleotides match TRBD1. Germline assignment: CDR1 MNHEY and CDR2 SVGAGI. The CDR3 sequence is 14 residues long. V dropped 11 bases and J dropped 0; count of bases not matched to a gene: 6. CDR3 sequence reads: CAGRGTGGSYEQYF. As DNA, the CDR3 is TGTGCCGGGCGCGGGACAGGGGGCTCCTACGAGCAGTACTTC.

This chain's CDR3 is CASSQELAGNEQYF. As DNA, the CDR3 is TGTGCCAGCAGCCAAGAGCTAGCGGGGAACGAGCAGTACTTC. The rearrangement uses TRBV4-2 and TRBJ2-7; 9 bases are shared with TRBD2. The trim removed 0 bases at V and 5 bases at J, leaving 2 bases unmatched. The CDR3 sequence is 14 residues long. The germline gives CDR1 LGHNA, CDR2 YNFKEQ.

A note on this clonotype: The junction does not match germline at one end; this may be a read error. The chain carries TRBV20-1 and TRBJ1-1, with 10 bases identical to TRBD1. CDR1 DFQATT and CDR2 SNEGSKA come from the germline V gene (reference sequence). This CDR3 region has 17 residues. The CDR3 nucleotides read TGCTGTGCTAGATCCTTGACAGGGGGCGCCGGGAACACTGAAGCTTTCTTT. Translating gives CCARSLTGGAGNTEAFF.

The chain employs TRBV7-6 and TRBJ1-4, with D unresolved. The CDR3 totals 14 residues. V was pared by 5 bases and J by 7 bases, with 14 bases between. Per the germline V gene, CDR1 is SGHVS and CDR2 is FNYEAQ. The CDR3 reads CASSPDAPGEKLFF. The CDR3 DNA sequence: TGTGCCAGCAGCCCGGACGCTCCCGGTGAAAAACTGTTTTTT.

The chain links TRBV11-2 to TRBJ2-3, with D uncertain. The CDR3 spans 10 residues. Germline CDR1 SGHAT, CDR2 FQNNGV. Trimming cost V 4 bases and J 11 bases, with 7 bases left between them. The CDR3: CASSYAEQYF. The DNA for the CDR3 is TGTGCCAGCAGCTACGCGGAGCAGTATTTT.

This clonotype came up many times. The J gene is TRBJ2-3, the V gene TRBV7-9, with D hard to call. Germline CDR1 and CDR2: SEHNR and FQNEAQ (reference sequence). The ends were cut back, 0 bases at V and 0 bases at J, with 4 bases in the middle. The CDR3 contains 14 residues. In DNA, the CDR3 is TGTGCCAGCAGCTTAGCGACTAGCACAGATACGCAGTATTTT. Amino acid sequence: CASSLATSTDTQYF. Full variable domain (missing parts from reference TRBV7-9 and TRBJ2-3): DTGVSQNPRHKITKRGQNVTFRCDPISEHNRLYWYRQTLGQGPEFLTYFQNEAQLEKSRLLSDRFSAERPKGSFSTLEIQRTEQGDSAMYLCASSLATSTDTQYFGPGTRLTVL.

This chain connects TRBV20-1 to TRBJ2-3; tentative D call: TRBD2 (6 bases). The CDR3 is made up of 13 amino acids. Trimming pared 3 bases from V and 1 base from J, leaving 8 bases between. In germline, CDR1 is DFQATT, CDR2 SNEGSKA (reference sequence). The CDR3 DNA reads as TGCAGTGCTAGTATAGCGGGCACAGATACGCAGTATTTT. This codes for CSASIAGTDTQYF.

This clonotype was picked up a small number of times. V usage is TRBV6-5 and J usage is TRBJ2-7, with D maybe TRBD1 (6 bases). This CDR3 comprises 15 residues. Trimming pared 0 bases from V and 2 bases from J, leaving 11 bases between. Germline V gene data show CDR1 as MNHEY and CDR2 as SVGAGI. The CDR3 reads CASSYSPGQTYEQYF. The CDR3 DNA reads TGTGCCAGCAGTTACTCGCCGGGACAAACCTACGAGCAGTACTTC.

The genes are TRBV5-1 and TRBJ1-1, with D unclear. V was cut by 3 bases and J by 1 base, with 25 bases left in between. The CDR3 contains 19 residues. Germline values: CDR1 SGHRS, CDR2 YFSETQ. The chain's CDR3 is CASSWAPNPNRRSNTEAFF. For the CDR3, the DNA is TGCGCCAGCAGCTGGGCCCCCAATCCGAACAGAAGGTCGAACACTGAAGCTTTCTTT.

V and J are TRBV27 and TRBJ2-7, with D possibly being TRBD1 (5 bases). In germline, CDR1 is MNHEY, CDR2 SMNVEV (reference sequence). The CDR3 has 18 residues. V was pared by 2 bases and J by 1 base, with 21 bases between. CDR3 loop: CASSLRWGYSVGSYEQYF. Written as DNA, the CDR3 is TGTGCCAGCAGTTTAAGGTGGGGCTACAGTGTTGGTTCCTACGAGCAGTACTTC.

The CDR3 nucleotides are TGTGCCAGCAGCCATAATCGGGATACGCAGTATTTT. Translated: CASSHNRDTQYF. The chain recombines TRBV12-3 or TRBV12-4 with TRBJ2-3; D is ambiguous. The CDR3 length is 12 residues. V dropped 6 bases and J dropped 6 bases, with 10 bases sitting between them.

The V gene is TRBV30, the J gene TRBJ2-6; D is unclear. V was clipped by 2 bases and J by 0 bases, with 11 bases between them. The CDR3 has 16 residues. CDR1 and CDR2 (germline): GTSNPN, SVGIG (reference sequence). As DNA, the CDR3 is TGTGCCTGGAGTATTTACTTTAGCTCTGGGGCCAACGTCCTGACTTTC. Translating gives CAWSIYFSSGANVLTF. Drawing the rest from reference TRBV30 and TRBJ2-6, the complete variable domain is SQTIHQWPATLVQPVGSPLSLECTVEGTSNPNLYWYRQAAGRGLQLLFYSVGIGQISSEVPQNLSASRPQDRQFILSSKKLLLSDSGFYLCAWSIYFSSGANVLTFGAGSRLTVL.

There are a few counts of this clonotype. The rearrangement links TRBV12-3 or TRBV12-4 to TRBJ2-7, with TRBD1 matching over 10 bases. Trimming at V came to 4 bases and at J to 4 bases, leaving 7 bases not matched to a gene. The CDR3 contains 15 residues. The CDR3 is CASSSDRGRPYEQYF. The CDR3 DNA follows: TGTGCCAGCAGTTCCGACAGGGGGCGCCCGTACGAGCAGTACTTC.

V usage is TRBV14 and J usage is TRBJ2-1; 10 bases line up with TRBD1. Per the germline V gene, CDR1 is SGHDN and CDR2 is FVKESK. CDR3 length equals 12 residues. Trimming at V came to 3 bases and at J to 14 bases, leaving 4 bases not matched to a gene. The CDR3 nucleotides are TGTGCCAGCAGCCATCCGGGACAGGGGAAGTTCTTC. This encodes CASSHPGQGKFF.

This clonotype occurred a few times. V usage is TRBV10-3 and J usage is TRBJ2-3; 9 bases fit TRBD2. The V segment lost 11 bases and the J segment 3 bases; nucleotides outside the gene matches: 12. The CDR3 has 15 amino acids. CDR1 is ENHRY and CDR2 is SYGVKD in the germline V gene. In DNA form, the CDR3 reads TGTGCCCCCCGGGCGCGGGGGGGTGGGACAGATACGCAGTATTTT. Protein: CAPRARGGGTDTQYF.

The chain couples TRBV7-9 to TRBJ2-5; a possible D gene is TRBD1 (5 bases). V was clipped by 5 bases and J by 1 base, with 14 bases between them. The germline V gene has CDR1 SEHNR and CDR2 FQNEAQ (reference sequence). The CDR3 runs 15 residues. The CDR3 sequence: CASSPLRQIQETQYF. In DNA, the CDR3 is TGTGCCAGCAGCCCCCTCCGACAGATCCAAGAGACCCAGTACTTC.

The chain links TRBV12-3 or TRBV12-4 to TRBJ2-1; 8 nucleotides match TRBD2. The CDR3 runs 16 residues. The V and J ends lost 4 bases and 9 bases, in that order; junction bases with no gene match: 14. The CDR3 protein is CASSSLASGGRGEQFF. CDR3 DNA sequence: TGTGCCAGCAGTTCCTTAGCGTCGGGGGGGCGGGGTGAGCAGTTCTTC.

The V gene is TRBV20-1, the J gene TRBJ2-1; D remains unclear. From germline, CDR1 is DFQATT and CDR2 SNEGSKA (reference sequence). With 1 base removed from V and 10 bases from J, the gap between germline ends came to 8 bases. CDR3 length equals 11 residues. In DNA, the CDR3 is TGCAGTGCTAGAGGTTTCGGCGAGCAGTTCTTC. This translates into CSARGFGEQFF.

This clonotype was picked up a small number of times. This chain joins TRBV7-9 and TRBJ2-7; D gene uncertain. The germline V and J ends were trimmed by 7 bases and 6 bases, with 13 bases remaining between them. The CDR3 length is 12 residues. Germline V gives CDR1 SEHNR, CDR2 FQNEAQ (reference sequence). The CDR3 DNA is TGTGCCAGCACTAACGATGGGGTCGAGCAGTACTTC. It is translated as CASTNDGVEQYF.

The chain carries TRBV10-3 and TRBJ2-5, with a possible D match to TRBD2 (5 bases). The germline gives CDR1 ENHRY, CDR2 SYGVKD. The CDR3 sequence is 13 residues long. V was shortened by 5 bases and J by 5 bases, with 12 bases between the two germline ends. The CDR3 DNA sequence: TGTGCCATCAGTCGCGGGTTCGGGGAGACCCAGTACTTC. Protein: CAISRGFGETQYF.

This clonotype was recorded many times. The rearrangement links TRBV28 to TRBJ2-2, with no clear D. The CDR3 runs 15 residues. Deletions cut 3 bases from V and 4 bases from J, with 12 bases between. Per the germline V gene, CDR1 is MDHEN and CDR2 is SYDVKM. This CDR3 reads CASSFWQVGTGELFF. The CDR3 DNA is TGTGCCAGCAGTTTTTGGCAGGTTGGCACCGGGGAGCTGTTTTTT.

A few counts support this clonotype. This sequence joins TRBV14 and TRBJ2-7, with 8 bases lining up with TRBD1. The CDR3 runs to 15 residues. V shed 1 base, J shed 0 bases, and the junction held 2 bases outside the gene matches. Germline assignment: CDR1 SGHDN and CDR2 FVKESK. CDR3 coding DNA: TGTGCCAGCAGCCAAGTTACAGGGGGCTCCTACGAGCAGTACTTC. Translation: CASSQVTGGSYEQYF. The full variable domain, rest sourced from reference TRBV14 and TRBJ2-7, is EAGVTQFPSHSVIEKGQTVTLRCDPISGHDNLYWYRRVMGKEIKFLLHFVKESKQDESGMPNNRFLAERTGGTYSTLKVQPAELEDSGVYFCASSQVTGGSYEQYFGPGTRLTVT.

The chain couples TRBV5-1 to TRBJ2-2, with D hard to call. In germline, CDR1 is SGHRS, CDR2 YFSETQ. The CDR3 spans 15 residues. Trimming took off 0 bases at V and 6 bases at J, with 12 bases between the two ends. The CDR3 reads CASSLVSPAPGELFF. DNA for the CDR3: TGCGCCAGCAGCTTGGTGTCACCCGCGCCCGGGGAGCTGTTTTTT.

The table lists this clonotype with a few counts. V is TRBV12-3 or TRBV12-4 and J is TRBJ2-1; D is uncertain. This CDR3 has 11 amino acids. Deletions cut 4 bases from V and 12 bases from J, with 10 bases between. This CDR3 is CASSSGPGQFF. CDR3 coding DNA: TGTGCCAGCAGTTCGGGCCCCGGGCAGTTCTTC.